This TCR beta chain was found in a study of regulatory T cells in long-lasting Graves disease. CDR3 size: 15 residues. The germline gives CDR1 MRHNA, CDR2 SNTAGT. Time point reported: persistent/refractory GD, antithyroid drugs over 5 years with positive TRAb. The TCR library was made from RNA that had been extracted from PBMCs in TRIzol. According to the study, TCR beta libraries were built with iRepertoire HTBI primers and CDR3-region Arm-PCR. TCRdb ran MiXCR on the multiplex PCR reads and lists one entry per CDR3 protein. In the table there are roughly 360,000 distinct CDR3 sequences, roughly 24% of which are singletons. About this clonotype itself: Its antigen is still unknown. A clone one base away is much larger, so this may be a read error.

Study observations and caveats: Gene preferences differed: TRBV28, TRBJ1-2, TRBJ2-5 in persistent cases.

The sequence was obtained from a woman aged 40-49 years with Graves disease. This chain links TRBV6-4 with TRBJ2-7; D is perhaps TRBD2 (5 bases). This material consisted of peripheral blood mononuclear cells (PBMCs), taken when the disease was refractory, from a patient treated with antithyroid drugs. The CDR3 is CVSSYEDSPTDEQYF. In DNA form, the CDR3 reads TGTGTCAGCAGTTATGAGGACTCCCCAACGGACGAGCAGTACTTC.